This T cell receptor beta chain was observed in a study of shared clonotypes between healthy human individuals. Overall study: Each donor's CD4 naive and CD4 memory cells filled three plates apiece, CD8 naive two, and CD8 memory one.

Genomic DNA from each subset was divided evenly over several immunoSEQ plates. As processed by the authors: Owing to the provision of junction-only sequences devoid of quality scores by immunoSEQ, filtering differed. TCRdb's table, derived via immunoSEQ multiplex PCR, lists solely in-frame clones and lacks some. V, J and clone size were drawn from that table, and D and trimming were deduced from the DNA. Of under 1,100,000 clones listed, about 75% are singletons. V was pared by 7 bases and J by 1 base, with 4 bases between. The CDR3 has 11 residues. The germline gives CDR1 MNHNY, CDR2 SVGAGI (reference sequence). Overall study results and limits: Non-shared clonotypes displayed generation probabilities falling below those of clonotypes present in all four donors.

Of note for this clone: Its specificity is not known.

This sequence joins TRBV6-6 and TRBJ1-1; D not certain. The sequence was obtained from a man between 18 and 29 years old in good health. Sequences were obtained from memory CD4+ T cells sorted from blood. Subset in this sample: CD45RA-negative fraction. The CDR3 loop reads CASTRNTEAFF. CDR3 bases: TGTGCCAGCACGCGGAACACTGAAGCTTTCTTT.